A single sample gave rise to the 8 T cell receptor beta chains below, sequenced in a study of cytomegalovirus exposure and HLA in healthy donors (dated by TCRdb to 2016 to 2017). The method behind the library was the immunoSEQ multiplex PCR assay. For the multiplex PCR, a mixture combining 60 forward primers for TCR Vbeta segments and 13 reverse primers for TCR Jbeta segments was used. The table comes from immuneACCESS by way of TCRdb, which keeps in-frame sequences with V and J called. Part of the clones is missing from these tables; in studies checked, under half for an unresolved V gene and the rest for unknown reasons. The record for this sample contains approximately 71,000 clones. Approximately 3.9% of the sample rests with the top ten. The sequenced sample was PBMCs. Source of these receptors: a female donor in good health and CMV-seropositive.

The chain carries TRBV28 and TRBJ2-3; 7 positions match TRBD1. J was trimmed by 0 bases and V by 5 bases; bases with no gene match: 5. Germline V gene data show CDR1 as MDHEN and CDR2 as SYDVKM. The CDR3 loop spans 15 amino acids. CDR3 loop: CASSQTGYSTDTQYF. The CDR3 DNA follows: TGTGCCAGCAGTCAGACAGGGTACAGCACAGATACGCAGTATTTT.

V gene TRBV29-1 combines with J gene TRBJ1-5, with D tentatively TRBD1 (5 bases). This CDR3 comprises 13 residues. Germline V CDR1 and CDR2: SQVTM, ANQGSEA. The V end lost 6 bases, the J end lost 5 bases, and 14 bases lay between the germline ends. CDR3 DNA: TGCAGCGTAAAGGAGGGGTGGGATCAGCCCCAGCATTTT. This sequence encodes CSVKEGWDQPQHF. The variable domain in full, completed from reference TRBV29-1 and TRBJ1-5, reads SAVISQKPSRDICQRGTSLTIQCQVDSQVTMMFWYRQQPGQSLTLIATANQGSEATYESGFVIDKFPISRPNLTFSTLTVSNMSPEDSSIYLCSVKEGWDQPQHFGDGTRLSIL.

The V and J genes are TRBV29-1 and TRBJ1-2, with TRBD1 matching over 9 bases. The V gene's germline CDR1 is SQVTM and CDR2 ANQGSEA. With V trimmed by 6 bases and J by 7 bases, 6 bases remained unmatched. This CDR3 spans 12 amino acids. The CDR3 region has the DNA TGCAGCGTCCGGACAGGGGTGGGTGGCTACACCTTC. As protein: CSVRTGVGGYTF.

V gene TRBV25-1 combines with J gene TRBJ2-7; D perhaps matches TRBD1 (5 bases). V was cut by 7 bases and J by 2 bases, with 12 bases left in between. This CDR3 is built from 13 residues. The germline gives CDR1 MGHDK, CDR2 SYGVNS. The CDR3 sequence is CASKGPVTYEQYF. The CDR3 DNA reads as TGTGCCAGCAAGGGGCCCGTTACCTACGAGCAGTACTTC.

The chain uses TRBV4-2 and TRBJ1-1; 10 positions agree with TRBD1. The CDR3 spans 17 residues. Germline V CDR1 and CDR2: LGHNA, YNFKEQ. Trimming at V came to 8 bases and at J to 1 base, leaving 13 bases not matched to a gene. As DNA, the CDR3 is TGTGCCAGCGGACCCCGCGGGACAGGGGTGGCGAACACTGAAGCTTTCTTT. Its protein is CASGPRGTGVANTEAFF.

The chain employs TRBV2 and TRBJ1-5; D may be TRBD1 (6 bases). Between the trimmed V and J ends, which lost 6 bases and 4 bases, there was a span of 13 bases. Germline V gives CDR1 SNHLY, CDR2 FYNNEI. This CDR3 region has 14 residues. The CDR3 bases are TGTGCCAGCAGCACAGGGTATGGGAATCAGCCCCAGCATTTT. Amino acid sequence: CASSTGYGNQPQHF.

The chain joins TRBV6-5 to TRBJ1-1, with D uncertain. This CDR3 comprises 14 residues. CDR1 is MNHEY, CDR2 SVGAGI, per germline. V lost 7 bases to trimming and J lost 1 base, with 13 bases between them. The CDR3 sequence is CASNPDRRNTEAFF. The CDR3 nucleotides read TGTGCCAGCAATCCCGACCGGAGGAACACTGAAGCTTTCTTT.

A word on this clone: Germline is not matched at one junction end, which may reflect a read error. The rearrangement links TRBV9 to TRBJ2-3; 8 bases are shared with TRBD2. Looked up from germline, CDR1 is SGDLS and CDR2 is YYNGEE. The CDR3 extends over 14 amino acids. CDR3 nucleotide sequence: TGTGCCAGCACACTCCGGGGGGGCACAGATAAGCAGTATTTT. Encoded protein: CASTLRGGTDKQYF.